One TCR beta chain is described in this entry. Its target is unknown. TCRdb keeps only in-frame clones here, not all; method: immunoSEQ multiplex PCR. The table shows 120,000 to 150,000 clones, with 75% to 90% occurring only once. This specimen belongs to a study of T cell responses to AZD1222 COVID-19 vaccine. General study points: Vaccine-associated CD4 TCRs ranged over spike, dominating at 160-218 and 743-854. Vaccination with two AZD1222 doses was followed by a rise in Spike-specific TCR breadth and depth.

The V gene lost 3 bases and the J gene lost 9 bases, with 13 bases spanning the gap. This CDR3 comprises 13 residues. Germline V gives CDR1 SGHDT, CDR2 YYEEEE. The chain joins TRBV5-6 to TRBJ2-1; D remains unclear. The sample was peripheral blood, taken on day 0 of MenACWY control vaccination. The receptor was isolated from an adult in good health. CDR3 bases: TGTGCCAGCAGCTGGGGTAGGGAAGGTGAGCAGTTCTTC. Protein sequence: CASSWGREGEQFF.